This T cell receptor (beta chain) is from a study of OX40 agonist ivuxolimab in advanced cancers. This clone showed up just once. What it binds is not known. Autoimmune disease history or systemic immunosuppression disqualified patients. V trimming: 4 bases; J trimming: 4 bases; junction bases outside the gene matches: 4. Germline CDR1 and CDR2: SGHTA and FQGNSA. CDR3 length: 14 residues. Overall study findings and caveats: Expanded clones belonging to CD8+ T cells outnumbered, on average, those of CD4+.

TCRdb's table, derived via immunoSEQ multiplex PCR, lists solely in-frame clones and lacks some. The sample comprises just over 90,000 clones, approximately 94% of which are singletons, and around 3% rests with the top ten. J is TRBJ2-7 and V is TRBV7-2; TRBD2 aligns across 10 bases. The sequence derives from an adult with an advanced solid tumor such as melanoma, head and neck, liver or kidney cancer. The starting material was CD4+ or CD8+ T cells sorted from blood, obtained in a trial of the OX40 agonist ivuxolimab. CDR3 coding DNA: TGTGCCAGCAGCTATGGGACTAGCGTTTACGAGCAGTACTTC. It is translated as CASSYGTSVYEQYF.